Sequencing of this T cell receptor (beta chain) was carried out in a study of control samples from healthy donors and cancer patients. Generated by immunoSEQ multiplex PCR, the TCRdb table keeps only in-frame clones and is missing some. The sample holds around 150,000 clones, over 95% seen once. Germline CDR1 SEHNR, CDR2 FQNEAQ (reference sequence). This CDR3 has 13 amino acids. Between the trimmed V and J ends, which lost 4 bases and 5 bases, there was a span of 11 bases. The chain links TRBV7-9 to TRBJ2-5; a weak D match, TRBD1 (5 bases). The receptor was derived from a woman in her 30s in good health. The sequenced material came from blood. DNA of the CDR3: TGTGCCAGCAGCTACAGGTTAGGGGAGACCCAGTACTTC. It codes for CASSYRLGETQYF.